This record looks at one TCR beta chain sequence and its context. Its antigen is currently unknown. CDR1 and CDR2 from the germline V gene are SGHDN and FVKESK. Trimming cost V 3 bases and J 6 bases, with 13 bases left between them. The CDR3 has 14 amino acids. This sample was taken from a study of T cell responses to AZD1222 COVID-19 vaccine. General study points: Donors in the cohort were predominantly white British and more often female, and clonal diversity was possibly underestimated. Two doses of AZD1222 preceded a rise in Spike-specific TCR breadth and depth.

Assay used: immunoSEQ multiplex PCR; TCRdb lists only in-frame clones, some missing. The sample has more than 100,000 clones, roughly 90% seen once; the top ten hold approximately 8.4%. The origin of this receptor is an adult in good health. The sequences come from peripheral blood, collected on day 0 of AZD1222 vaccination. This chain uses TRBV14 with TRBJ2-3; tentative D call: TRBD1 (6 bases). The DNA of the CDR3 is TGTGCCAGCAGCCAGGACAGTCTGCGGGATACGCAGTATTTT. It yields the protein CASSQDSLRDTQYF.